This T cell receptor (beta chain) is from a study of neurological immune-mediated disorders. Sorted libraries used some 1 million CD4+ or CD8+ T cells. Germline-derived CDR1 and CDR2 are MNHNY and SVGAGI (reference sequence). The CDR3 consists of 12 residues. Trimming took 8 bases from V and 1 from J, leaving 8 bases between them. Synthesis of cDNA was carried out by template-switch 5'RACE. The reaction used 10-nucleotide random UMIs. TCRdb recomputed calls from the 5' RACE reads with MiXCR, one row per CDR3 protein. This repertoire shows 30,000 to 35,000 distinct CDR3 sequences, roughly 25% found once; its top ten account for 25% to 30%.

The receptor was isolated from a man aged 45-65 years with HTLV-1-associated myelopathy (HAM/TSP). The rearrangement uses TRBV6-6 and TRBJ1-1; D gene ambiguous. The sample comprised CD4+ T cells from blood. The CDR3, as DNA: TGTGCCAGCCGGCACCCGAACACTGAAGCTTTCTTT. This sequence encodes CASRHPNTEAFF.